What follows are 20 T cell receptor beta chains derived from one specimen sequenced in a study of T cell responses to AZD1222 COVID-19 vaccine. Here immunoSEQ multiplex PCR was the method, and the copy in TCRdb shows in-frame clones only, minus some. Here the sample spans more than 150,000 clones, more than 70% being singletons. The sequences come from peripheral blood, collected 28 days after the second AZD1222 dose. These receptors came from an adult who received the AZD1222 COVID-19 vaccine.

This chain links TRBV10-3 with TRBJ2-1; 13 bases match TRBD2. This CDR3 has 17 amino acids. CDR1 is ENHRY, CDR2 SYGVKD, per germline. With 6 bases clipped from V and 9 bases from J, the junction kept 14 bases outside the gene matches. The CDR3 DNA is TGTGCCATCAGCCTCTCCGGGACTAGCGGGATTGGGAGTGAGCAGTTCTTC. The encoded protein is CAISLSGTSGIGSEQFF.

The chain employs TRBV25-1 and TRBJ2-1; 7 bases fit TRBD1. V trimming: 7 bases; J trimming: 7 bases; junction bases outside the gene matches: 10. This CDR3 contains 14 residues. Per the germline V gene, CDR1 is MGHDK and CDR2 is SYGVNS. The CDR3 DNA follows: TGTGCCAGCACATGGACAGGACTTTCGAATGAGCAGTTCTTC. It translates to CASTWTGLSNEQFF.

The table lists this clone with a count of one. The chain joins TRBV7-6 to TRBJ2-1; D is possibly TRBD2 (6 bases). The V and J ends lost 5 bases and 10 bases respectively, with 12 bases between them. Per the germline V gene, CDR1 is SGHVS and CDR2 is FNYEAQ. The CDR3 runs to 12 residues. The CDR3 bases are TGTGCCAGCAGCCTCCCCGGAGGGGAGCAGTTCTTC. Encoded protein: CASSLPGGEQFF. The full variable domain, rest sourced from reference TRBV7-6 and TRBJ2-1, is GAGVSQSPRYKVTKRGQDVALRCDPISGHVSLYWYRQALGQGPEFLTYFNYEAQQDKSGLPNDRFSAERPEGSISTLTIQRTEQRDSAMYRCASSLPGGEQFFGPGTRLTVL.

This clone came up once. V is TRBV6-5 and J is TRBJ1-5, with D maybe TRBD1 (5 bases). CDR3 length equals 14 residues. V was shortened by 9 bases and J by 7 bases, with 19 bases between the two germline ends. Looked up from germline, CDR1 is MNHEY and CDR2 is SVGAGI. As DNA, the CDR3 is TGTGCCAGTTCACCGGGAGGGGCCGGCCAGCCCCAGCATTTT. Residues: CASSPGGAGQPQHF.

The gene calls are TRBV21-1 and TRBJ2-7; TRBD1 is taken as the D call from the table, unchecked against the DNA. TRBV21-1 is a documented pseudogene. There are 17 residues in the CDR3. The DNA of the CDR3 is TGTGCCAGCAGCAAAGAAGCTCCGGGACAGGGTTCCTACGAGCAGTACTTC. Protein product: CASSKEAPGQGSYEQYF.

The V and J genes are TRBV29-1 and TRBJ2-3; 12 bases match TRBD2. Germline-derived CDR1 and CDR2 are SQVTM and ANQGSEA. Losses at the gene ends were 1 base for V and 2 bases for J; bases not matched to a gene: 4. This CDR3 spans 16 amino acids. For the CDR3, the DNA is TGCAGCGTTGAAGGTCGACTAGCGGGAGACACAGATACGCAGTATTTT. This sequence encodes CSVEGRLAGDTDTQYF.

V usage is TRBV6-1 and J usage is TRBJ2-5; TRBD2 matches at 11 bases. This CDR3 comprises 18 residues. Germline-derived CDR1 and CDR2 are MNHNS and SASEGT. Germline trimming cut 0 bases from V and 1 base from J; bases unmatched to any gene: 7. The CDR3 reads CASSEAIAGTSGQETQYF. The DNA for the CDR3 is TGTGCCAGCAGTGAAGCGATTGCGGGGACTAGCGGCCAAGAGACCCAGTACTTC.

This clone was seen only once. The chain links TRBV5-1 to TRBJ2-7, with a possible D match to TRBD2 (5 bases). CDR3 length: 14 amino acids. V lost 4 bases to trimming and J lost 0 bases, with 11 bases between them. Germline V gives CDR1 SGHRS, CDR2 YFSETQ. The CDR3 DNA reads as TGCGCCAGCAGCCGGGATCTATACTCCTACGAGCAGTACTTC. Its protein product is CASSRDLYSYEQYF.

The V and J genes are TRBV7-3 and TRBJ2-2, with 14 nucleotides matching TRBD2. J gave up 4 bases and V 5 bases, and 6 bases lay outside the gene matches. CDR1 is SGHTA, CDR2 FQGTGA, per germline. This CDR3 has 17 amino acids. The CDR3 region is CASSRGLAGAGTGELFF. The CDR3 DNA sequence: TGTGCCAGCAGCCGGGGACTAGCGGGAGCGGGCACCGGGGAGCTGTTTTTT. The full variable domain, in which reference TRBV7-3 and TRBJ2-2 provide the parts outside the CDR3, is GAGVSQTPSNKVTEKGKYVELRCDPISGHTALYWYRQSLGQGPEFLIYFQGTGAADDSGLPNDRFFAVRPEGSVSTLKIQRTERGDSAVYLCASSRGLAGAGTGELFFGEGSRLTVL.

The chain joins TRBV5-1 to TRBJ1-2, with 8 nucleotides matching TRBD1. This CDR3 has 16 residues. Losses at the gene ends were 2 bases for V and 6 bases for J; bases not matched to a gene: 12. From germline, CDR1 is SGHRS and CDR2 YFSETQ. CDR3 nucleotides: TGCGCCAGCAGCTTCAGTTCGACAGGGGCGGTGGATGGCTACACCTTC. It encodes CASSFSSTGAVDGYTF. Full variable domain (outside the CDR3, taken from reference TRBV5-1 and TRBJ1-2): KAGVTQTPRYLIKTRGQQVTLSCSPISGHRSVSWYQQTPGQGLQFLFEYFSETQRNKGNFPGRFSGRQFSNSRSEMNVSTLELGDSALYLCASSFSSTGAVDGYTFGSGTRLTVV.

The genes are TRBV19 and TRBJ1-5; the D is unclear. V lost 6 bases and J lost 6, with 12 bases in between. In germline, CDR1 is LNHDA, CDR2 SQIVND (reference sequence). The CDR3 is 13 residues long. CDR3 sequence: CASSPHRGQPQHF. In nucleotides, the CDR3 is TGTGCCAGTAGCCCCCACCGGGGTCAGCCCCAGCATTTT.

The rearrangement links TRBV6-5 to TRBJ1-6; 7 nucleotides agree with TRBD1. The CDR3 contains 14 residues. V was clipped by 5 bases and J by 5 bases; unmatched bases: 3. The germline gives CDR1 MNHEY, CDR2 SVGAGI. The DNA of the CDR3 is TGTGCCAGCAGTCCGGGACAGCATAATTCACCCCTCCACTTT. Translated: CASSPGQHNSPLHF.

The chain couples TRBV24-1 to TRBJ2-1; D is ambiguous. The CDR3 is 13 residues long. Germline V gene lookup returns CDR1 KGHDR and CDR2 SFDVKD. CDR3 bases: TGTGCAATCTTGGCTCCCCCCTACAATGAGCAGTTCTTC. As protein: CAILAPPYNEQFF.

The table lists this clone with a count of one. The gene calls are TRBV5-1 and TRBJ2-3; D remains unclear. V was cut by 1 base and J by 4 bases, with 10 bases left in between. This CDR3 has 14 amino acids. In germline, CDR1 is SGHRS, CDR2 YFSETQ. The chain's CDR3 is CASSLMGRPDTQYF. The CDR3, as DNA: TGCGCCAGCAGCTTGATGGGCAGACCAGATACGCAGTATTTT.

The chain is built from TRBV3-1 (or the pseudogene TRBV3-2) and TRBJ2-7; no clear D gene. Trimming left V 1 base short and J 1 base short, with 14 bases between. The CDR3 is 16 residues long. Germline values: CDR1 LGHDT, CDR2 YNNKEL (reference sequence). The CDR3 DNA is TGTGCCAGCAGCCAAGGGTGGCAGACGATTTCCTACGAGCAGTACTTC. This gives the protein CASSQGWQTISYEQYF.

V is TRBV27 and J is TRBJ2-7; the D gene is possibly TRBD1 (5 bases). Germline assignment: CDR1 MNHEY and CDR2 SMNVEV (reference sequence). With 5 bases removed from V and 2 bases from J, the gap between germline ends came to 16 bases. CDR3 length: 15 residues. CDR3 nucleotides: TGTGCCAGCAGTCCCACGTACGACAGCCCCTACGAGCAGTACTTC. Translating gives CASSPTYDSPYEQYF.

The chain links TRBV6-5 to TRBJ2-7; 9 bases match TRBD1. The CDR3 runs 14 residues. Trimming cost V 6 bases and J 4 bases; bases outside gene matches: 7. The germline gives CDR1 MNHEY, CDR2 SVGAGI. CDR3 sequence: CASRSGTGRYEQYF. Here the CDR3 DNA reads TGTGCCAGCAGATCCGGGACAGGGAGGTACGAGCAGTACTTC.

The chain links TRBV28 to TRBJ1-1, with TRBD1 as a possible D gene (5 bases). The V end lost 6 bases, the J end lost 5 bases, and 19 bases lay between the germline ends. The CDR3 spans 15 residues. The V gene's germline CDR1 is MDHEN and CDR2 SYDVKM. CDR3 nucleotides: TGTGCCAGCAGCTCCAGTGGGACGGGGTTGACTGAAGCTTTCTTT. As protein: CASSSSGTGLTEAFF.

V usage is TRBV6-6 and J usage is TRBJ2-1, with a possible D match to TRBD2 (6 bases). V was clipped by 5 bases and J by 6 bases, with 17 bases between them. The V gene's germline CDR1 is MNHNY and CDR2 SVGAGI (reference sequence). This CDR3 is 15 amino acids long. CDR3: CASSGPEGRGNEQFF. The CDR3 DNA is TGTGCCAGCAGTGGACCGGAGGGCCGGGGCAATGAGCAGTTCTTC.

This clone has only a few counts. The rearrangement joins TRBV7-8 to TRBJ1-1, with a possible D match to TRBD1 (5 bases). The V end was cut by 1 base, the J end by 7 bases, with 16 bases between. The V gene's germline CDR1 is SGHVS and CDR2 FQNEAQ. The CDR3 spans 15 residues. This chain's CDR3 is CASSLVGLGVGEAFF. The CDR3 coding sequence is TGTGCCAGCAGCTTAGTGGGGTTAGGGGTCGGTGAAGCTTTCTTT. Full variable domain (remainder filled in from reference TRBV7-8 and TRBJ1-1): GAGVSQSPRYKVAKRGQDVALRCDPISGHVSLFWYQQALGQGPEFLTYFQNEAQLDKSGLPSDRFFAERPEGSVSTLKIQRTQQEDSAVYLCASSLVGLGVGEAFFGQGTRLTVV.